This T cell receptor beta chain is drawn from a study of blood T cell repertoires in COVID-19. Trimming removed 0 bases at V and 3 bases at J, with 10 bases between. The CDR3 covers 15 residues. Germline CDR1 is LGHNA and CDR2 is YNFKEQ. The method was immunoSEQ multiplex PCR; TCRdb's version includes in-frame clones alone and lacks a portion of them. Here the sample spans approximately 670,000 clones, 75% to 90% being singletons. Sequenced input: peripheral blood. The chain is built from TRBV4-2 and TRBJ2-3; tentatively, D is TRBD1 (5 bases). This TCR was sampled from a woman younger than 35 with acute or convalescent COVID-19. Here the CDR3 DNA reads TGTGCCAGCAGCCAAGATTACCAGGGTACAGATACGCAGTATTTT. Residues: CASSQDYQGTDTQYF.